This TCR beta chain was recovered during a study of T-cell memory formation after mild COVID-19. Study results and limitations: Still unconfirmed is whether the second-wave clones peaking on day 37 recognized SARS-CoV-2.

Of note for this clonotype: Its target is not known.

The CDR3 consists of 15 residues. After removal of 6 bases from V and 7 bases from J, the junction contained 12 bases not matched to a gene. Germline-derived CDR1 and CDR2 are MNHEY and SVGAGI. TCRdb called the 5' RACE reads again in MiXCR, with one record for every CDR3 protein. There are about 560,000 distinct CDR3 sequences in the sample; about a fifth occur only once, and approximately 8.4% lies in the top ten. The rearrangement uses TRBV6-5 and TRBJ2-1; 7 nucleotides align to TRBD2. The sequenced material came from PBMCs or a T cell subset sorted from them (not recorded which). This clonotype was sampled from an adult woman who had mild COVID-19 (a few samples of this study predate the infection). Cell type and time point are not known. As DNA, the CDR3 is TGTGCCAGCAGCTCGGGTGACGGGGGGAAAAATGAGCAGTTCTTC. Translating gives CASSSGDGGKNEQFF.